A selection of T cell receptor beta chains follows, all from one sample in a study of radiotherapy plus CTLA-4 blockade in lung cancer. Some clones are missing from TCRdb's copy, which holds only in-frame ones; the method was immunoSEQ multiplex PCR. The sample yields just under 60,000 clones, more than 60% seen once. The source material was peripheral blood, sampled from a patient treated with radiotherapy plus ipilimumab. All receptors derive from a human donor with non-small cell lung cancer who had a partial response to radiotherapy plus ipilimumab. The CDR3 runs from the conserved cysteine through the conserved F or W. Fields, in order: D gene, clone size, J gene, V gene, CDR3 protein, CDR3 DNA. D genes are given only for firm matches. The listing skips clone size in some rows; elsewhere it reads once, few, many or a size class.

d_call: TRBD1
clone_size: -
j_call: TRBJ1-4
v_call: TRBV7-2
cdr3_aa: CASSQSGGGAEKLFF
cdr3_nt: TGTGCCAGCAGCCAATCAGGGGGCGGCGCTGAAAAACTGTTTTTT

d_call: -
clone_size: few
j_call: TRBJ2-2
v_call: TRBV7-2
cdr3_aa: CASSLSDPGELFF
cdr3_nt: TGTGCCAGCAGCTTAAGCGACCCCGGGGAGCTGTTTTTT

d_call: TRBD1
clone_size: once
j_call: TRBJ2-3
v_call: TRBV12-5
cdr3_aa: CASGPGQHTDTQYF
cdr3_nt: TGTGCTAGTGGCCCGGGACAGCACACAGATACGCAGTATTTT

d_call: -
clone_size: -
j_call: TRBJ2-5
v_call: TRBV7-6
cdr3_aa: CASSSLGSKETQYF
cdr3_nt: TGTGCCAGCAGCTCTTTGGGCTCCAAAGAGACCCAGTACTTC

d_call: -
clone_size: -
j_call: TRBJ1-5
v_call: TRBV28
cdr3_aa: CASSTGSHSNQPQHF
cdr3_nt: TGTGCCAGCAGTACCGGGTCTCATAGCAATCAGCCCCAGCATTTT

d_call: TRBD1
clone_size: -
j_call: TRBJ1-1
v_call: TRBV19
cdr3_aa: CASSTTGSTEAFF
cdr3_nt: TGTGCCAGTAGTACGACAGGGTCCACTGAAGCTTTCTTT

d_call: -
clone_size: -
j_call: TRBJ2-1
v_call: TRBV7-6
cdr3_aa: CASSLARYNEQFF
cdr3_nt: TGTGCCAGCAGCTTAGCCCGGTACAATGAGCAGTTCTTC

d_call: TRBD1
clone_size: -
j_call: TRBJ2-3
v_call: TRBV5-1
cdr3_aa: CASRKAGGPDTQYF
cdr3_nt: TGCGCCAGCCGAAAGGCAGGGGGCCCAGATACGCAGTATTTT

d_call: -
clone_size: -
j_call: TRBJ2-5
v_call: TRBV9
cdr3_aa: CASSEGAGGGETQYF
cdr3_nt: TGTGCCAGCAGCGAGGGGGCCGGGGGCGGGGAGACCCAGTACTTC

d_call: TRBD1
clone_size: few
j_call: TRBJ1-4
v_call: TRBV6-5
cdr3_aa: CASRPGQGAEKLFF
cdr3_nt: TGTGCCAGCAGGCCCGGACAGGGGGCTGAAAAACTGTTTTTT

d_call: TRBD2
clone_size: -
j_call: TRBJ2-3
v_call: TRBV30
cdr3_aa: CAWSLGTSAGTDTQYF
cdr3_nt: TGTGCCTGGAGCCTAGGGACTAGCGCGGGCACAGATACGCAGTATTTT

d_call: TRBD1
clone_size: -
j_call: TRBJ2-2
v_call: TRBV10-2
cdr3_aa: CATSAGTGGEAGELFF
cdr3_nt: TGCGCCACCTCAGCGGGGACAGGGGGCGAGGCCGGGGAGCTGTTTTTT

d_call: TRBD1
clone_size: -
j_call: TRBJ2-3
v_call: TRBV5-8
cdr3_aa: CASSSLRDRDGADTQYF
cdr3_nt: TGTGCCAGCAGCTCTCTCCGGGACAGGGATGGGGCAGATACGCAGTATTTT

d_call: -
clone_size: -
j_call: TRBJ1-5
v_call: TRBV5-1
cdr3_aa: CASSLGAGEGQPQHF
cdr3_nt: TGCGCCAGCAGCTTGGGGGCCGGGGAGGGTCAGCCCCAGCATTTT

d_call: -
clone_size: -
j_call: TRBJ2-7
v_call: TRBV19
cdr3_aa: CASREGTASSYEQYF
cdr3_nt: TGTGCCAGCCGGGAGGGGACAGCGTCCTCCTACGAGCAGTACTTC

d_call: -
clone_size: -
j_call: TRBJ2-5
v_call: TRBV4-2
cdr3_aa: CASSPGETQYF
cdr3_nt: TGTGCCAGCAGCCCCGGGGAGACCCAGTACTTC

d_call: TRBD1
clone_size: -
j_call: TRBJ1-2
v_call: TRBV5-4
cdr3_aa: CASSPHQTGNYGYTF
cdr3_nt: TGTGCCAGCAGCCCACACCAGACAGGGAACTATGGCTACACCTTC

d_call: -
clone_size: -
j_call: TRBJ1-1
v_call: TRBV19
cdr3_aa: CASSINPPTVRAARNTEAFF
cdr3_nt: TGTGCCAGTAGTATAAACCCTCCCACGGTCAGGGCGGCCCGGAACACTGAAGCTTTCTTT

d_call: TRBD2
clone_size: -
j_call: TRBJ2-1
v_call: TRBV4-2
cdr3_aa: CASSQDSELAGGPPYNEQFF
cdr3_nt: TGTGCCAGCAGCCAAGATTCAGAACTAGCGGGGGGGCCCCCCTACAATGAGCAGTTCTTC

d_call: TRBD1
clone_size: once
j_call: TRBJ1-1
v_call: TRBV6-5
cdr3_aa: CASRSGQGVSTEAFF
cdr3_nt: TGTGCCAGCAGGTCAGGACAGGGGGTCTCTACTGAAGCTTTCTTT

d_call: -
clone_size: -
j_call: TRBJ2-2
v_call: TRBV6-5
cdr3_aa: CASRTDSWNTGELFF
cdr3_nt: TGTGCCAGCAGAACCGACAGCTGGAACACCGGGGAGCTGTTTTTT

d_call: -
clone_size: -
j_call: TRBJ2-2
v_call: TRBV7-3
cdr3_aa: CASSLQQNTGELFF
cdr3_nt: TGTGCCAGCAGCTTACAACAGAACACCGGGGAGCTGTTTTTT

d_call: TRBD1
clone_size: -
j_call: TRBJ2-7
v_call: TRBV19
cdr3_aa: CASSVKEQGAIGYEQYF
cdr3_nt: TGTGCCAGTAGTGTAAAAGAACAGGGGGCGATAGGCTACGAGCAGTACTTC

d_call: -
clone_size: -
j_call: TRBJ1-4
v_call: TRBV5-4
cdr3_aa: CASSLRPGGGATNEKLFF
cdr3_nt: TGTGCCAGCAGCTTGAGGCCAGGTGGAGGGGCAACTAATGAAAAACTGTTTTTT

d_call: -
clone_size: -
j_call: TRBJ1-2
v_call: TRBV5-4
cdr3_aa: CASSLSGRNGYTF
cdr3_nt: TGTGCCAGCAGCTTGAGCGGGCGCAATGGCTACACCTTC

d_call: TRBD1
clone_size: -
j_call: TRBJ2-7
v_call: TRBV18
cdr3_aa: CASSPGQGSYEQYF
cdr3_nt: TGTGCCAGCTCCCCGGGACAGGGGTCCTACGAGCAGTACTTC

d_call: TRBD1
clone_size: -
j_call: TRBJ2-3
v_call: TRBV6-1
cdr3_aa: CASSVLGQVSDTQYF
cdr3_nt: TGTGCCAGCAGCGTCCTCGGACAGGTCTCAGATACGCAGTATTTT

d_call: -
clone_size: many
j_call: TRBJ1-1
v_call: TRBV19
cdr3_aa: CASNRGTEAFF
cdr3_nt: TGTGCCAGTAATCGAGGCACTGAAGCTTTCTTT

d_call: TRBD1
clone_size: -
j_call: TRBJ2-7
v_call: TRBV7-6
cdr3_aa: CASSGTGHEQYF
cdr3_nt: TGTGCCAGCAGCGGGACAGGGCACGAGCAGTACTTC

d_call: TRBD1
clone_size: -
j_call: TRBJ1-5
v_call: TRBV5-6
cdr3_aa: CASSYGQGNQPQHF
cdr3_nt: TGTGCCAGCAGCTACGGACAGGGCAATCAGCCCCAGCATTTT

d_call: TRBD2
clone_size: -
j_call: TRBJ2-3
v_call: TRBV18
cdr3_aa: CASSPLAGGTDTQYF
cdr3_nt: TGTGCCAGCTCACCGTTAGCGGGGGGCACAGATACGCAGTATTTT

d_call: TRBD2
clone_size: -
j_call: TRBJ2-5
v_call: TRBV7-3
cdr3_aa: CATHETSGGAEEQYF
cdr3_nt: TGTGCCACCCACGAGACTAGCGGGGGGGCCGAAGAGCAGTACTTC

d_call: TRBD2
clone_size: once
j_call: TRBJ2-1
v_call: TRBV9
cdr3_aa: CASSLRLAGGYNEQFF
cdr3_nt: TGTGCCAGCAGCCTCCGACTAGCGGGGGGGTACAATGAGCAGTTCTTC

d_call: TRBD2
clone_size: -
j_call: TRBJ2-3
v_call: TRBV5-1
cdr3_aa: CASSLRGILRGDATDTQYF
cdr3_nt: TGCGCCAGCAGCCTGAGGGGCATATTGCGGGGGGACGCCACAGATACGCAGTATTTT

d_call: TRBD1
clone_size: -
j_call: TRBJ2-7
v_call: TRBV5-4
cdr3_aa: CASSLTGTAEQYF
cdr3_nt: TGTGCCAGCAGCTTAACCGGGACAGCTGAGCAGTACTTC

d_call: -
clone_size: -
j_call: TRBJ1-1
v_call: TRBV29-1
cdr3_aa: CSVERGSAEAFF
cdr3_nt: TGCAGCGTTGAACGGGGTTCCGCTGAAGCTTTCTTT

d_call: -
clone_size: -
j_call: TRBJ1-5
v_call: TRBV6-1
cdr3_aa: CASSSTYQPQHF
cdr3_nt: TGTGCCAGCAGTTCAACATATCAGCCCCAGCATTTT

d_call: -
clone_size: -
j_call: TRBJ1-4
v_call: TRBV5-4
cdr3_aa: CASSLGGDNEKLFF
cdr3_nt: TGTGCCAGCAGCTTGGGGGGGGATAATGAAAAACTGTTTTTT

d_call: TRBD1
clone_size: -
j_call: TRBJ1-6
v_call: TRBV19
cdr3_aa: CASSDRGGYSPLHF
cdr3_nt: TGTGCCAGTTCGGACAGGGGGGGCTATTCACCCCTCCACTTT

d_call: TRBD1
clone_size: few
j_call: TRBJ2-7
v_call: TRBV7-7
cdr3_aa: CASSLGEGASYEQYF
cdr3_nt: TGTGCCAGCAGCTTAGGTGAGGGGGCCTCCTACGAGCAGTACTTC

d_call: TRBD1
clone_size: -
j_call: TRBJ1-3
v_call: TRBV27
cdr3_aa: CASRGTGTSGNTIYF
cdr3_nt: TGTGCCAGCAGGGGGACAGGGACCTCTGGAAACACCATATATTTT

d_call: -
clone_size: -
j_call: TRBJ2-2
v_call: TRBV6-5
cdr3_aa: CASSTGWDTGELFF
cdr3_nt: TGTGCCAGCAGCACAGGGTGGGACACCGGGGAGCTGTTTTTT

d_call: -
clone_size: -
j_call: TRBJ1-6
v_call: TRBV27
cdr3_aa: CASKGPRGSYNSPLHF
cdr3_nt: TGTGCCAGCAAAGGGCCCCGGGGATCGTATAATTCACCCCTCCACTTT

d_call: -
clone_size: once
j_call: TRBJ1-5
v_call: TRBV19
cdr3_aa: CGVRGSLNQPQHF
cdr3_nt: TGTGGCGTTAGGGGCAGTCTAAATCAGCCCCAGCATTTT

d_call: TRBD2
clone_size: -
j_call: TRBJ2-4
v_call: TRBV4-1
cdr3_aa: CASSQLRGGAQAKNIQYF
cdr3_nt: TGCGCCAGCAGCCAATTAAGGGGAGGGGCGCAAGCCAAAAACATTCAGTACTTC

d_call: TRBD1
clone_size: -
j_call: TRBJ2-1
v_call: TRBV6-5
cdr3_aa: CASSPRTGNNEQFF
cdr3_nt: TGTGCCAGCAGTCCTCGGACAGGGAACAATGAGCAGTTCTTC

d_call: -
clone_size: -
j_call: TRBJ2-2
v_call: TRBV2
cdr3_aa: CASGEGSNTGELFF
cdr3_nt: TGTGCCAGCGGAGAGGGATCGAACACCGGGGAGCTGTTTTTT

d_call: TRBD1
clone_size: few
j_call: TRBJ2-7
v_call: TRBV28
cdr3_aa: CASSLYGTGVEQYF
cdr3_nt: TGTGCCAGCAGTTTATATGGGACAGGGGTCGAGCAGTACTTC

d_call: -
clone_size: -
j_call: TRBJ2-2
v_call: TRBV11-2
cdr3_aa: CASSFGVFDTGELFF
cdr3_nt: TGTGCCAGCAGCTTCGGGGTTTTCGACACCGGGGAGCTGTTTTTT

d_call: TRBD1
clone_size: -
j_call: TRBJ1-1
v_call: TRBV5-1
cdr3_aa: CASSRTGGNIEAFF
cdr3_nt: TGCGCCAGCAGTCGGACAGGGGGAAATATTGAAGCTTTCTTT

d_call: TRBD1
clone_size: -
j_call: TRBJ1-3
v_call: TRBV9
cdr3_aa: CASSGYGQGPGNTIYF
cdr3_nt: TGTGCCAGCAGCGGATACGGACAGGGCCCAGGAAACACCATATATTTT

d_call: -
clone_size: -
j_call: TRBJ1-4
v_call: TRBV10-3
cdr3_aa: CAISSDRKINEKLFF
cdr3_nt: TGTGCCATCAGCTCCGACAGGAAAATTAATGAAAAACTGTTTTTT

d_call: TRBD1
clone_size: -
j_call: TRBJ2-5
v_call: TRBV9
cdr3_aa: CASSVGQGASQTQYF
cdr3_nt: TGTGCCAGCAGCGTTGGTCAGGGGGCTTCTCAGACCCAGTACTTC

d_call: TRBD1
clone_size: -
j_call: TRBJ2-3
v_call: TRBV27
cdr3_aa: CASSPLDRVSTDTQYF
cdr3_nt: TGTGCCAGCAGTCCCCTGGACAGGGTTAGCACAGATACGCAGTATTTT

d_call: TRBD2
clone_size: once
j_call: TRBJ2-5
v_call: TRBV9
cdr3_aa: CASSSGTSGQETQYF
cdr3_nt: TGTGCCAGCAGCTCCGGGACTAGCGGCCAAGAGACCCAGTACTTC